This T cell receptor beta chain stems from a study of shared clonotypes between healthy human individuals. Clones were read by immunoSEQ multiplex PCR, and TCRdb kept only the in-frame ones, dropping some. The sample comprises 2 million to 2.5 million clones, approximately 93% of which are singletons, and about 0.39% rests with the top ten. There are 17 residues in the CDR3. The V and J ends lost 5 bases and 0 bases, in that order; junction bases with no gene match: 6. Germline CDR1 reads SGHVS; CDR2 reads FQNEAQ. The sample comprised naive CD4+ T cells from PBMCs. Noted subset: CD45RA+ positively selected. The clonotype comes from a man younger than 30 in good health. Some clones in this sample may be carry-over from other donors' samples. The gene calls are TRBV7-8 and TRBJ2-1, with 11 bases that match TRBD1. CDR3 nucleotides: TGTGCCAGCAGCCAGAGGACAGGGGGCAGCTCCTACAATGAGCAGTTCTTC. It is translated as CASSQRTGGSSYNEQFF.